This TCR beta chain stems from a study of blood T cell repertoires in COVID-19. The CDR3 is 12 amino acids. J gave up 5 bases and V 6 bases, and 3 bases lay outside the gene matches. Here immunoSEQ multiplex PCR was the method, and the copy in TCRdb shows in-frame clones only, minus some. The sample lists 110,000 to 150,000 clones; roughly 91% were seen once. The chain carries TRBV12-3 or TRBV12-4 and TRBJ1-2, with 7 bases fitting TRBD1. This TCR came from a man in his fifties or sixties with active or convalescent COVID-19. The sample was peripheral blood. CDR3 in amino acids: CASRPGQYGYTF. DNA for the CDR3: TGTGCCAGCAGACCGGGACAGTATGGCTACACCTTC.